The 7 T cell receptor beta chains below come from one sample, sequenced in a study of blood T cell repertoires in COVID-19 (dated by TCRdb to 2019 to 2021). The protocol used for the library was the immunoSEQ multiplex PCR assay. This is the immuneACCESS table as TCRdb keeps it, with only in-frame sequences that have V and J called. A part of the clones is gone; compared with another copy, unresolved V genes explain less than half, and the rest is unexplained. A total of some 210,000 clones appear in this sample, approximately 81% of them only once. Of the sample, around 9.3% is held by the ten largest clones. Sequenced: PBMCs or T cells enriched from blood (not recorded which). These receptors were taken from a woman aged 45-60 years with acute COVID-19.

The chain combines TRBV7-9 with TRBJ2-5; D is undetermined. This CDR3 is built from 12 residues. Germline CDR1 SEHNR, CDR2 FQNEAQ (reference sequence). Trimming took 6 bases from V and 5 from J, leaving 10 bases between them. The CDR3 is CASRAVSETQYF. The CDR3 DNA sequence: TGTGCCAGCAGGGCGGTTAGTGAGACCCAGTACTTC. Full variable domain (missing parts from reference TRBV7-9 and TRBJ2-5): DTGVSQNPRHKITKRGQNVTFRCDPISEHNRLYWYRQTLGQGPEFLTYFQNEAQLEKSRLLSDRFSAERPKGSFSTLEIQRTEQGDSAMYLCASRAVSETQYFGPGTRLLVL.

This clone is a singleton in its sample. V and J are TRBV6-5 and TRBJ2-1, with 7 nucleotides matching TRBD2. The CDR3 covers 14 residues. The germline V gene has CDR1 MNHEY and CDR2 SVGAGI. J was trimmed by 0 bases and V by 8 bases; bases with no gene match: 4. This CDR3 reads CASRAGFSYNEQFF. The CDR3 coding sequence is TGTGCCAGCCGAGCGGGGTTCTCCTACAATGAGCAGTTCTTC.

The rearrangement uses TRBV5-5 and TRBJ2-1, with D maybe TRBD2 (6 bases). The CDR3 runs 15 residues. Trimming stripped 3 bases from V and 6 bases from J, with 16 bases between. From germline, CDR1 is SGHKS and CDR2 YYEKEE (reference sequence). The DNA of the CDR3 is TGTGCCAGCAGCTCTACACCTACTAGCACCAATGAGCAGTTCTTC. Residues: CASSSTPTSTNEQFF.

This rearrangement joins TRBV5-8 to TRBJ1-5; 9 nucleotides match TRBD1. CDR3 size: 14 residues. The V gene end was trimmed by 0 bases and the J gene end by 5 bases; junction bases not matched to a gene: 0. Germline assignment: CDR1 SGHTS and CDR2 YDEGEE. The CDR3 sequence is CASSLGDRDQPQHF. Here the CDR3 DNA reads TGTGCCAGCAGCTTGGGGGACAGGGATCAGCCCCAGCATTTT.

The chain joins TRBV7-3 to TRBJ1-1, with a tentative D call TRBD1 (6 bases). Germline CDR1 reads SGHTA; CDR2 reads FQGTGA. Trimming cost V 6 bases and J 0 bases, with 8 bases left between them. This CDR3 region has 13 residues. CDR3 residues: CASRRTVNTEAFF. For the CDR3, the DNA is TGTGCCAGCAGAAGGACAGTGAACACTGAAGCTTTCTTT. The whole variable domain, remainder taken from reference TRBV7-3 and TRBJ1-1, is GAGVSQTPSNKVTEKGKYVELRCDPISGHTALYWYRQSLGQGPEFLIYFQGTGAADDSGLPNDRFFAVRPEGSVSTLKIQRTERGDSAVYLCASRRTVNTEAFFGQGTRLTVV.

This chain connects TRBV7-2 to TRBJ2-1, with TRBD2 matching 11 bases. Germline CDR1 is SGHTA and CDR2 is FQGNSA. The CDR3 has 17 residues. V lost 0 bases and J lost 4; bases outside the gene matches: 5. CDR3 in amino acids: CASSLAGSGRGYNEQFF. The CDR3 coding sequence is TGTGCCAGCAGCTTAGCTGGTAGCGGGAGGGGATACAATGAGCAGTTCTTC.

The count of this clone is one. This chain uses TRBV18 with TRBJ2-1, with 11 bases aligning to TRBD2. V dropped 0 bases and J dropped 9; count of bases not matched to a gene: 7. The CDR3 extends over 16 amino acids. Germline CDR1 is KGHSH and CDR2 is LQKENI. CDR3 residues: CASSPPGLAGGSEQFF. DNA for the CDR3: TGTGCCAGCTCACCACCAGGCCTAGCGGGGGGAAGTGAGCAGTTCTTC. The complete variable domain, with remaining parts taken from reference TRBV18 and TRBJ2-1, reads NAGVMQNPRHLVRRRGQEARLRCSPMKGHSHVYWYRQLPEEGLKFMVYLQKENIIDESGMPKERFSAEFPKEGPSILRIQQVVRGDSAAYFCASSPPGLAGGSEQFFGPGTRLTVL.